A selection of T cell receptor beta chains follows, all from one sample in a study of blood T cell repertoires in COVID-19. Profiled with immunoSEQ multiplex PCR; TCRdb holds only in-frame clones, not every one. The sample gives roughly 100,000 clones, over 80% of which show up once; about 1.8% is in the top ten. Sequencing was done on a sample of peripheral blood. The origin of the receptors is a human donor with active COVID-19. The donor label of this sample is uncertain. Each CDR3 is given with its conserved first and last residue. A D gene is named only where the DNA matches it firmly. Clone size, where shown, is once, few, many, or a class for clones that have expanded.

DNA	CDR3	D	V	J	size	length
TGTGCCAGCAGCGCCACCGGGACTAGAAACAATGAGCAGTTCTTC	CASSATGTRNNEQFF	TRBD2	TRBV9	TRBJ2-1	-	15
TGTGCCAGCAGCTTTGGCGGGGGAAACACCGGGGAGCTGTTTTTT	CASSFGGGNTGELFF	TRBD2	TRBV11-3	TRBJ2-2	-	15
TGTGCCAGCAGCATGGGACTAGCGGGGGGACTTGGCACAGATACGCAGTATTTT	CASSMGLAGGLGTDTQYF	TRBD2	TRBV5-8	TRBJ2-3	-	18
TGCGCCAGCAGCCAACCCGGCAAGGGACAGGGGGCGAACACTGAAGCTTTCTTT	CASSQPGKGQGANTEAFF	TRBD1	TRBV4-1	TRBJ1-1	-	18
TGTGCCAGCAGCTCAGAGACCCAGTACTTC	CASSSETQYF	-	TRBV28	TRBJ2-5	once	10
TGCGCCAGCAGCACTGCGGGGGGGCAAGAGACCCAGTACTTC	CASSTAGGQETQYF	TRBD2	TRBV4-1	TRBJ2-5	-	14
TGTGCCAGCAGTGTAGCCCAGGGTGGAGCGGAGACCCAGTACTTC	CASSVAQGGAETQYF	-	TRBV7-9	TRBJ2-5	once	15
TGCAGCGTTGGGGGCGCTGGGGCCAACGTCCTGACTTTC	CSVGGAGANVLTF	-	TRBV29-1	TRBJ2-6	-	13
TGTGCCAGCAGCGGTGACACAAACACTGAAGCTTTCTTT	CASSGDTNTEAFF	-	TRBV9	TRBJ1-1	once	13
TGTGCCAGCAGTTCGCCCTTACAGGGGGCGTTTGGCTACACCTTC	CASSSPLQGAFGYTF	TRBD1	TRBV6-5	TRBJ1-2	-	15
TGCGCCAGCAGCAACCTTGGGGGCGATGGGGCCAACGTCCTGACTTTC	CASSNLGGDGANVLTF	-	TRBV4-1	TRBJ2-6	-	16
TGTGCCAGCAGCTTAGCTGTGGCGGGGGTCACAGATACGCAGTATTTT	CASSLAVAGVTDTQYF	TRBD2	TRBV7-6	TRBJ2-3	-	16
TGCGCCAGCAGCTTCGAGACTAGCGGTTTGATGGGGCAGTTCTTC	CASSFETSGLMGQFF	TRBD2	TRBV5-1	TRBJ2-1	-	15
TGTGCCAGCAGCTTATCGCAGGGAAACACCATATATTTT	CASSLSQGNTIYF	-	TRBV7-2	TRBJ1-3	-	13
TGTGCCAGCAGCGTAGGAAGCCTAAAAAACATTCAGTACTTC	CASSVGSLKNIQYF	-	TRBV9	TRBJ2-4	-	14
TGTGCCAGCAGTACAGGGGGCGGCTACGAGCAGTACTTC	CASSTGGGYEQYF	TRBD1	TRBV6-2/TRBV6-3	TRBJ2-7	-	13
TGTGCCAGCGCAAAATCCGGACAGTTGGAGACCCAGTACTTC	CASAKSGQLETQYF	-	TRBV6-5	TRBJ2-5	-	14
TGTGCCAGCAGCGCGGGACAGAGGGGCAATCAGCCCCAGCATTTT	CASSAGQRGNQPQHF	TRBD1	TRBV5-5	TRBJ1-5	once	15
TGCGCCAGCAGCCTCCGTTGGAGGACTAGCGGGGGGGGTTTCAATGAGCAGTTCTTC	CASSLRWRTSGGGFNEQFF	TRBD2	TRBV4-3	TRBJ2-1	-	19
TGCGCCAGCAGCTTACCGAGCTCCTACAATGAGCAGTTCTTC	CASSLPSSYNEQFF	-	TRBV5-1	TRBJ2-1	-	14
TGTGCCACCCTTCCAGGGGTCGGCACTGAAGCTTTCTTT	CATLPGVGTEAFF	-	TRBV6-5	TRBJ1-1	-	13
TGTGCCAGCAGCCAACAGGGATATGGCTACACCTTC	CASSQQGYGYTF	-	TRBV5-6	TRBJ1-2	-	12
TGTGCCAGCAGTTTCTTAGAACAGGGCAATGAGCAGTTCTTC	CASSFLEQGNEQFF	-	TRBV6-2/TRBV6-3	TRBJ2-1	-	14
TGCGCCAGCAGCTTGGGGGACAGCGCCTACGAGCAGTACTTC	CASSLGDSAYEQYF	TRBD1	TRBV5-1	TRBJ2-7	-	14
TGCGCCAGCAGCTCGAGTTTCCTCTCGACAGGCAACAATGAGCAGTTCTTC	CASSSSFLSTGNNEQFF	-	TRBV5-1	TRBJ2-1	-	17
TGTGCCAGCAACGACCTGGGGGGGCGGGCTTATGGCTACACCTTC	CASNDLGGRAYGYTF	-	TRBV6-5	TRBJ1-2	-	15
TGTGCCAGCAGCCAAGATGAGGGAGATCAGCCCCAGCATTTT	CASSQDEGDQPQHF	-	TRBV4-2	TRBJ1-5	-	14
TGCGCCAGCAGCTTGGCGGGGCGGGGGGCTTTGAACACTGAAGCTTTCTTT	CASSLAGRGALNTEAFF	-	TRBV5-1	TRBJ1-1	-	17
TGTGCCAGCAGTGAAAATTTAACGGGTAATGAAAAACTGTTTTTT	CASSENLTGNEKLFF	-	TRBV6-1	TRBJ1-4	once	15
TGTGCCAGCAGCTTCCGGTCGGTTAGCGGGGGGGCTGCAGGTGAGCAGTTCTTC	CASSFRSVSGGAAGEQFF	TRBD2	TRBV7-9	TRBJ2-1	-	18
TGTGCCAGCAGCCGAGGCCAGGGGCCGCCCGCTGATACGCAGTATTTT	CASSRGQGPPADTQYF	-	TRBV7-6	TRBJ2-3	-	16
TGTGCCAGCAGTACCGGACTAGCTCCGTACGAGCAGTACTTC	CASSTGLAPYEQYF	TRBD2	TRBV6-5	TRBJ2-7	-	14
TGCGCCAGCAGCCCCCTCCCCGGCGGGGAGAACACTGAAGCTTTCTTT	CASSPLPGGENTEAFF	-	TRBV4-1	TRBJ1-1	-	16
TGTGCCAGTAGTAGCGCCTACGAGCAGTACTTC	CASSSAYEQYF	-	TRBV19	TRBJ2-7	-	11
TGTGCCAGCAGTTACTCTGCGCGGGGGGGGCCAGAGACCCAGTACTTC	CASSYSARGGPETQYF	TRBD2	TRBV6-5	TRBJ2-5	-	16
TGTGCCAGCAGCCTTCTCCCTAACACTGAAGCTTTCTTT	CASSLLPNTEAFF	-	TRBV28	TRBJ1-1	-	13
TGTGCCAGCCTAGGGGAAACTGAAGCTTTCTTT	CASLGETEAFF	-	TRBV25-1	TRBJ1-1	-	11
TGTGCCAGCAGCGTGACAGGGAGGAGGGGCTACACCTTC	CASSVTGRRGYTF	TRBD1	TRBV6-5	TRBJ1-2	-	13
TGTGCCACCGACGCGGGGTACGAGCAGTACTTC	CATDAGYEQYF	-	TRBV6-5	TRBJ2-7	few	11
TGTGCCAGTAGTATAGGAGGGCGTCGGGGTCAGCCCCAGCATTTT	CASSIGGRRGQPQHF	-	TRBV19	TRBJ1-5	-	15
TGTGCCAGCAGCCCGAAAGGACAGGGAATTGCAACTAATGAAAAACTGTTTTTT	CASSPKGQGIATNEKLFF	TRBD1	TRBV7-9	TRBJ1-4	few	18
TGCGCCAGCAGTGAGTCTGAAGGGGGTGTACGCTACACCTTC	CASSESEGGVRYTF	-	TRBV10-2	TRBJ1-2	-	14
TGTGCCACCGTTGAAACCCCGGGAGTCTACAATGAGCAGTTCTTC	CATVETPGVYNEQFF	-	TRBV2	TRBJ2-1	-	15
TGTGCCAGCAGTTTAGAGAGGGCTTTCTTT	CASSLERAFF	-	TRBV12-3/TRBV12-4	TRBJ1-1	once	10
TGTGCCAGCTCATTGGATCAGGGCCAAACTGAAGCTTTCTTT	CASSLDQGQTEAFF	-	TRBV18	TRBJ1-1	-	14
TGTGCCAGCAAACAACAGGGCACCTACGAGCAGTACTTC	CASKQQGTYEQYF	-	TRBV6-5	TRBJ2-7	-	13
TGTGCCAGTAGTTCAGGACAGGGGGCGCGGGCTTTCTTT	CASSSGQGARAFF	TRBD1	TRBV19	TRBJ1-1	-	13
TGTGCCAGCAGTTCACCCGAGGACATCGGAAACACCATATATTTT	CASSSPEDIGNTIYF	-	TRBV28	TRBJ1-3	-	15
TGTGCCAGTAGTATGGAAAGCGGGGGGGGCACAGATACGCAGTATTTT	CASSMESGGGTDTQYF	TRBD2	TRBV19	TRBJ2-3	-	16
TGTGCCAGCTCCTCTCCGACCACAGGGGAAGCTTTCTTT	CASSSPTTGEAFF	-	TRBV18	TRBJ1-1	-	13
TGTGCCACCAGTGACTCGACAGGGAGTGGCTACACCTTC	CATSDSTGSGYTF	TRBD1	TRBV24-1	TRBJ1-2	once	13
TGTGCCAGCAGCCAAGTTTCCGTCTCTGGAAACACCATATATTTT	CASSQVSVSGNTIYF	-	TRBV14	TRBJ1-3	-	15
TGTGCCAGCAGTTTAGGCAGGGGCCCAGGGGGAAGTCAGCCCCAGCATTTT	CASSLGRGPGGSQPQHF	TRBD1	TRBV28	TRBJ1-5	-	17